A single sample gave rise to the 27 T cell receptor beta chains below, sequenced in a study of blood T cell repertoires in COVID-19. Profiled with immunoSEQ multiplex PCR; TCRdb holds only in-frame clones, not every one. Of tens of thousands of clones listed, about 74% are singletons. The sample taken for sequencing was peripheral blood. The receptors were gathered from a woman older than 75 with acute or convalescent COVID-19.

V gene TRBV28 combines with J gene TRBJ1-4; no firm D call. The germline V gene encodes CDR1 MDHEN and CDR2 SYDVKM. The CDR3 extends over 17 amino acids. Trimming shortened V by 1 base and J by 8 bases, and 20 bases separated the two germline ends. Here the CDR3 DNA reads TGTGCCAGCAGTTTATCCGGCGGGAGGGAGACGAGAGAAAAACTGTTTTTT. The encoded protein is CASSLSGGRETREKLFF.

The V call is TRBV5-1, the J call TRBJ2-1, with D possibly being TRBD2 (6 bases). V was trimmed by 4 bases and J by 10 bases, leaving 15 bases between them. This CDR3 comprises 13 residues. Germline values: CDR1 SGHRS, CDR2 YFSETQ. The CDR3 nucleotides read TGCGCCAGCAGCACTACTAGCCAAGGGGAGCAGTTCTTC. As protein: CASSTTSQGEQFF.

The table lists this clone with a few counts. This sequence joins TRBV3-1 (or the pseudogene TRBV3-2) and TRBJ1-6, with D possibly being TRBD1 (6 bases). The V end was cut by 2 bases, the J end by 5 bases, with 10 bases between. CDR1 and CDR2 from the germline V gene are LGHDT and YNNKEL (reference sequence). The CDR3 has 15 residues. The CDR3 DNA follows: TGTGCCAGCAGCCAATTGACAGGAAATAATTCACCCCTCCACTTT. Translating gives CASSQLTGNNSPLHF.

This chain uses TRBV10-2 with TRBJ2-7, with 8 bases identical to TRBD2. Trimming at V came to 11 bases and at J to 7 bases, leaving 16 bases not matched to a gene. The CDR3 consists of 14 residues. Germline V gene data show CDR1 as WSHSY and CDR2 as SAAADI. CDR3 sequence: CAASAGEAGREQYF. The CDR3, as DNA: TGCGCCGCCTCAGCGGGAGAAGCGGGAAGAGAGCAGTACTTC.

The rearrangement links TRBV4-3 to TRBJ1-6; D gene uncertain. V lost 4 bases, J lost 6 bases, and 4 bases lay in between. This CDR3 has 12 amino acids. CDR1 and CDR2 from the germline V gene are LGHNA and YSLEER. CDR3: CASSLLNSPLHF. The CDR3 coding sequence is TGCGCCAGCAGCCTACTTAATTCACCCCTCCACTTT.

CDR3 residues: CASSVGQLHGYTF. For the CDR3, the DNA is TGTGCCAGCAGCGTAGGACAACTTCATGGCTACACCTTC. This sequence joins TRBV9 and TRBJ1-2, with D unresolved. This CDR3 is built from 13 residues. Germline-derived CDR1 and CDR2 are SGDLS and YYNGEE. The V end was cut by 0 bases, the J end by 6 bases, with 9 bases between. Full variable domain (rest looked up from reference TRBV9 and TRBJ1-2): DSGVTQTPKHLITATGQRVTLRCSPRSGDLSVYWYQQSLDQGLQFLIQYYNGEERAKGNILERFSAQQFPDLHSELNLSSLELGDSALYFCASSVGQLHGYTFGSGTRLTVV.

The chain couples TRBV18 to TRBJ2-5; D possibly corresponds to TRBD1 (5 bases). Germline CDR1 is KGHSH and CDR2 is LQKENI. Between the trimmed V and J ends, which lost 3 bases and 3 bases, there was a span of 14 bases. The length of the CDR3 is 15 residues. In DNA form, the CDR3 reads TGTGCCAGCTCACCGCCATTCCCCAGGGAAGAGACCCAGTACTTC. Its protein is CASSPPFPREETQYF.

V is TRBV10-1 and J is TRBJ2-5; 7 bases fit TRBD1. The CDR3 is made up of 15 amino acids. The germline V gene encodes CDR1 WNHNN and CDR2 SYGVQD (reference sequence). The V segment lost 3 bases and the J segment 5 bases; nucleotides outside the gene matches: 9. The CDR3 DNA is TGCGCCAGCAGTGAATGGACAGGTCCAGCTGAGACCCAGTACTTC. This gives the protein CASSEWTGPAETQYF.

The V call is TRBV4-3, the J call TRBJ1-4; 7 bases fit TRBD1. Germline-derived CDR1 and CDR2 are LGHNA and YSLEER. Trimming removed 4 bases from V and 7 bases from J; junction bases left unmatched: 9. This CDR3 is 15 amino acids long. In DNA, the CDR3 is TGCGCCAGCAGCCTTCACAGGGGTTTTACTGAAAAACTGTTTTTT. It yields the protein CASSLHRGFTEKLFF.

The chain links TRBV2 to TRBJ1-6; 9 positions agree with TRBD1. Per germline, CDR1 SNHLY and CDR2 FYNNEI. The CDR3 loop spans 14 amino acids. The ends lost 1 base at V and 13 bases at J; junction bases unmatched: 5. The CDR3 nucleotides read TGTGCCAGCAGTGAAGAGGGACAGGGTCGGCCCCTCCACTTT. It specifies CASSEEGQGRPLHF.

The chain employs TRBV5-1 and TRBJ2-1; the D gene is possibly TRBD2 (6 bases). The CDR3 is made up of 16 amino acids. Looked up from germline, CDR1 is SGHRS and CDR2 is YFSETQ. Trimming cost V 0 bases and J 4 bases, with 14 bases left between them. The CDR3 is CASSLDVVGGYNEQFF. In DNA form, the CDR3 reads TGCGCCAGCAGCTTGGACGTGGTGGGGGGTTACAATGAGCAGTTCTTC. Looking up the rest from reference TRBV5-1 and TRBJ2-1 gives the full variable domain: KAGVTQTPRYLIKTRGQQVTLSCSPISGHRSVSWYQQTPGQGLQFLFEYFSETQRNKGNFPGRFSGRQFSNSRSEMNVSTLELGDSALYLCASSLDVVGGYNEQFFGPGTRLTVL.

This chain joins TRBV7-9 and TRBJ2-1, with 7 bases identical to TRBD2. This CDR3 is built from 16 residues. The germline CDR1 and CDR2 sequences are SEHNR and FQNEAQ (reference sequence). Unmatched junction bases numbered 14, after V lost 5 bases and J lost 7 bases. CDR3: CASSPPGGSEWNEQFF. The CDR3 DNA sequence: TGTGCCAGCAGCCCTCCGGGCGGGAGCGAGTGGAATGAGCAGTTCTTC.

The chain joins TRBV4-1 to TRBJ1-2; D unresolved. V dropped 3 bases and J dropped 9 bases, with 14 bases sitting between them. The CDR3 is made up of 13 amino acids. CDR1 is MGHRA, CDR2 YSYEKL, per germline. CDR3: CASSQSEAMSYTF. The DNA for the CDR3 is TGCGCCAGCAGCCAGAGTGAGGCTATGAGCTACACCTTC.

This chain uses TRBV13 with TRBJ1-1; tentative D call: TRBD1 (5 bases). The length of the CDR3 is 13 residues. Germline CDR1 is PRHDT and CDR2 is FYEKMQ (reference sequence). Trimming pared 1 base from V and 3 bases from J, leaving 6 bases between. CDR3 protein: CASSLARDTEAFF. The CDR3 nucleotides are TGTGCCAGCAGCTTAGCCAGGGACACTGAAGCTTTCTTT.

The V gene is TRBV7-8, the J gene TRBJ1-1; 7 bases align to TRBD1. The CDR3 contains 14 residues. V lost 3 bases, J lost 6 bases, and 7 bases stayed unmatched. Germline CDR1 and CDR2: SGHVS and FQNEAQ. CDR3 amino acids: CASSFATGFPEAFF. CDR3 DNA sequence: TGTGCCAGCAGCTTTGCGACAGGGTTCCCTGAAGCTTTCTTT.

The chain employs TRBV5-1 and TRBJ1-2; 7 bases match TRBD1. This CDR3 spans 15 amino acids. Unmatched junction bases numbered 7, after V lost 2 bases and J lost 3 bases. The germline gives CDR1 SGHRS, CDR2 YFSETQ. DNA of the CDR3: TGCGCCAGCAGCTTCTCGGACAGGAGAGACTATGGCTACACCTTC. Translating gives CASSFSDRRDYGYTF.

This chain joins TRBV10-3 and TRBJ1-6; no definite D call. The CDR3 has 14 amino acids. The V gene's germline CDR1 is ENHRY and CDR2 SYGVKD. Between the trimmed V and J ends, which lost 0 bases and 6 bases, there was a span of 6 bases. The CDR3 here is CAISESVSNSPLHF. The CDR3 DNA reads TGTGCCATCAGTGAGTCGGTCAGTAATTCACCCCTCCACTTT.

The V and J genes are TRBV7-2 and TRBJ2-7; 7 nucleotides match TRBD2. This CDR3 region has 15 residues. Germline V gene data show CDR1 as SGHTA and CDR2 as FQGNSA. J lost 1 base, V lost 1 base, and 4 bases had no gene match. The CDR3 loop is CASSLVTGGSYEQYF. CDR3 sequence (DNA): TGTGCCAGCAGCTTAGTTACGGGAGGTTCCTACGAGCAGTACTTC.

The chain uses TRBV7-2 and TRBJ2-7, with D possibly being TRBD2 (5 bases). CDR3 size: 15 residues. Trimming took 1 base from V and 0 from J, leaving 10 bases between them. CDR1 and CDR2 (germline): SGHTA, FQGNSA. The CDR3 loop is CASSLVRGPSYEQYF. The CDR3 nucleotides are TGTGCCAGCAGCTTAGTTCGCGGGCCCTCCTACGAGCAGTACTTC. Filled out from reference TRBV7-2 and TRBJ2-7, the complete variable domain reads GAGVSQSPSNKVTEKGKDVELRCDPISGHTALYWYRQSLGQGLEFLIYFQGNSAPDKSGLPSDRFSAERTGGSVSTLTIQRTQQEDSAVYLCASSLVRGPSYEQYFGPGTRLTVT.

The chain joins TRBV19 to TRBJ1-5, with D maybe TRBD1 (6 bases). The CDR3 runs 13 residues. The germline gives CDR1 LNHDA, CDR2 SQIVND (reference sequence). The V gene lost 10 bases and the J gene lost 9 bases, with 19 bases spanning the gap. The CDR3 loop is CATEDTGNWPQHF. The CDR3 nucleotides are TGTGCCACAGAGGACACAGGGAACTGGCCCCAGCATTTT.

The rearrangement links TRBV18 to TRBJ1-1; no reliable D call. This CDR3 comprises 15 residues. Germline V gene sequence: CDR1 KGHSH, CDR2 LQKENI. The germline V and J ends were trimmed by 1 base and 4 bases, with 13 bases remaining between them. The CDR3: CASSPQRGVITEAFF. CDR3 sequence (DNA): TGTGCCAGCTCACCACAGCGGGGAGTCATCACTGAAGCTTTCTTT.

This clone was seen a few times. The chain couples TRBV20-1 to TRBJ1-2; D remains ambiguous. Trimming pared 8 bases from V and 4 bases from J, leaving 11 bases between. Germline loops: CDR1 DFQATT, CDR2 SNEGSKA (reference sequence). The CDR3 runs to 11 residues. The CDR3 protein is CSTQSGYGYTF. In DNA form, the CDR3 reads TGCAGTACTCAATCAGGCTATGGCTACACCTTC.

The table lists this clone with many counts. The CDR3 sequence: CASSLPRAAGEYEQYF. The CDR3 DNA follows: TGCGCCAGCAGCTTACCCAGGGCGGCGGGAGAATACGAGCAGTACTTC. The chain uses TRBV5-1 and TRBJ2-7; 7 bases are a match to TRBD2. In germline, CDR1 is SGHRS, CDR2 YFSETQ. CDR3 length: 16 amino acids. Trimming took 2 bases from V and 4 from J; bases not matched to a gene: 12.

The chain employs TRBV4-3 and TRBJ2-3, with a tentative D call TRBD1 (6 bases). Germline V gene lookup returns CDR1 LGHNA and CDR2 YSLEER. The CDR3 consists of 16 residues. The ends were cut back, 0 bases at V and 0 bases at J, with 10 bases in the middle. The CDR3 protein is CASSQEGRGSTDTQYF. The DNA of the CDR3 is TGCGCCAGCAGCCAAGAAGGCAGGGGTAGCACAGATACGCAGTATTTT.

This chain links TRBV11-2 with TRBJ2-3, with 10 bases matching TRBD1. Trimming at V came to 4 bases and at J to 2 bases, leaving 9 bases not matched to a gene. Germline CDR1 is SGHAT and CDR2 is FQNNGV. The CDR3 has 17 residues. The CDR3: CASSSQVDRGHTDTQYF. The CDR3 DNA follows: TGTGCCAGCAGCTCCCAAGTAGACAGGGGGCACACAGATACGCAGTATTTT.

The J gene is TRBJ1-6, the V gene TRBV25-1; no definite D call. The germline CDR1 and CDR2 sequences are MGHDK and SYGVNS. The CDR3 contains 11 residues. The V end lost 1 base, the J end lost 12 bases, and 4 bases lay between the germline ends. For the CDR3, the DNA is TGTGCCAGCAGTGAATTCGGACCCCTCCACTTT. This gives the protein CASSEFGPLHF.

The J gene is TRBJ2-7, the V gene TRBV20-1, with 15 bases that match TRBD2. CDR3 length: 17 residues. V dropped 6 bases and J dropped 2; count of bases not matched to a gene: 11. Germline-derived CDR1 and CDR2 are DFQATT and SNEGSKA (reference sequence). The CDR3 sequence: CSASPGLAGGPTYEQYF. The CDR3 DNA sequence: TGCAGTGCGAGTCCGGGACTAGCGGGAGGACCCACCTACGAGCAGTACTTC.